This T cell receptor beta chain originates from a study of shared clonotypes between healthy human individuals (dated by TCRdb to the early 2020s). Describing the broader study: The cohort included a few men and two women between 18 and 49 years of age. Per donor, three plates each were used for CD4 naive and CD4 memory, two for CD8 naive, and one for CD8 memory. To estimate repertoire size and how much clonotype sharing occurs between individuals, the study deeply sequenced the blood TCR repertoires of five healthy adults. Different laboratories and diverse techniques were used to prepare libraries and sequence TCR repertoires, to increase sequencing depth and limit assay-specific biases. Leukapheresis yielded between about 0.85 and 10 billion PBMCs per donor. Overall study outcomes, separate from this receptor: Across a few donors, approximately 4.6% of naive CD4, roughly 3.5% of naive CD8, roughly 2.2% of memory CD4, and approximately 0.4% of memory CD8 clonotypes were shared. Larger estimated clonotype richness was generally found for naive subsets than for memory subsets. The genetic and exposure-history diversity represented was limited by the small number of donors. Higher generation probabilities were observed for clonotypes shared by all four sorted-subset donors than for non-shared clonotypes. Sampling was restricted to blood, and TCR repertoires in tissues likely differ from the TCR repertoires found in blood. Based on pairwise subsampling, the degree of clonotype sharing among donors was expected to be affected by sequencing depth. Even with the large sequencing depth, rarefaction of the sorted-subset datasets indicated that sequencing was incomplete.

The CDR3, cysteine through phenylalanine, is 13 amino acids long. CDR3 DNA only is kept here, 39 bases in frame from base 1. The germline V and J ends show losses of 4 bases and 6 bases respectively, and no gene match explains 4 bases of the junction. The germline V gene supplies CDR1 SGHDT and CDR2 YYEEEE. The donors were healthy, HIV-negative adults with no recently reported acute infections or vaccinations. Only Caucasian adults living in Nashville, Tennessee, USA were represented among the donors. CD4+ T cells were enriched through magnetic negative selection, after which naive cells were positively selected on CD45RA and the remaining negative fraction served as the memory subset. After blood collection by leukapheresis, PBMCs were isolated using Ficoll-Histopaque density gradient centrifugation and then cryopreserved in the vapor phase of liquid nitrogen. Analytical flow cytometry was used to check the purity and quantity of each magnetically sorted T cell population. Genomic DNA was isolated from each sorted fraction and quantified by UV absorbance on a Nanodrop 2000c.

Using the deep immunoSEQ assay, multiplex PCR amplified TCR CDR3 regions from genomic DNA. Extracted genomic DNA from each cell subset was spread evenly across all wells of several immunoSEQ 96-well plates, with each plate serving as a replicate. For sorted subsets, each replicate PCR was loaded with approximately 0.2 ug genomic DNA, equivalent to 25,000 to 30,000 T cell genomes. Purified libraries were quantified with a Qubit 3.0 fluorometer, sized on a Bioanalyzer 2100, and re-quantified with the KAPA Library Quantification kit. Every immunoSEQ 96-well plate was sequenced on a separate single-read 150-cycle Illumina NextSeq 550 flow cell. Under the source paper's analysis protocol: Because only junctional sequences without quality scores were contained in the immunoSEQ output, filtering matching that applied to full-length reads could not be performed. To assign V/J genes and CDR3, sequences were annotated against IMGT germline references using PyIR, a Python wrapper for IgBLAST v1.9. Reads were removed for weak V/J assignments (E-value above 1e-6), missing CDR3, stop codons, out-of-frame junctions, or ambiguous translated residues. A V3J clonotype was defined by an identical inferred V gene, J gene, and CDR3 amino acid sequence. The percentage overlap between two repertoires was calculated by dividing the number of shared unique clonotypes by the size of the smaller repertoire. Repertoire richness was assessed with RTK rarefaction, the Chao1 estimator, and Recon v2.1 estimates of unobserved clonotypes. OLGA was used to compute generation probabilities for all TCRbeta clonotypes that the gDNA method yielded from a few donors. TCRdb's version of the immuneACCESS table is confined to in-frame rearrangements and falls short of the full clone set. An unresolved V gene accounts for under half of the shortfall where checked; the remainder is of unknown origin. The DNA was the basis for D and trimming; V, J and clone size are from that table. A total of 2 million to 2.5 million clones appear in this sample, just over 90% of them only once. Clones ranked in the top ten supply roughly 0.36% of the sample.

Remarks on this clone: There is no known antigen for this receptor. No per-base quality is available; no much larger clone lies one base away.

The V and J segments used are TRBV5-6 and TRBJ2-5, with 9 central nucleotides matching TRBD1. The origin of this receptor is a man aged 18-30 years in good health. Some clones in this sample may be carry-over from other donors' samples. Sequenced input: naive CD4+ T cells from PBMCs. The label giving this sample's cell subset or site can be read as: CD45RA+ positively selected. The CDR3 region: CASSKDRGKTQYF. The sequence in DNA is TGTGCCAGCAGCAAGGACAGGGGTAAGACCCAGTACTTC.